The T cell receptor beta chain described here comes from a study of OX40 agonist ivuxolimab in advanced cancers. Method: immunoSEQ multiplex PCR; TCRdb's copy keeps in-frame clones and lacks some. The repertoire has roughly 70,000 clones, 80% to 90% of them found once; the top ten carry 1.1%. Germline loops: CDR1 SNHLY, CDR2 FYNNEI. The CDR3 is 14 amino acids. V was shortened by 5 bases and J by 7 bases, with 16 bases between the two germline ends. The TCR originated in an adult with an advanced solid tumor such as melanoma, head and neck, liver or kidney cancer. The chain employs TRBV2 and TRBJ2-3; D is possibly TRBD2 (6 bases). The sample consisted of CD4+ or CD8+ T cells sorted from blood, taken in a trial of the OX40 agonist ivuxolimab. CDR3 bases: TGTGCCAGCAGTCCCGCGGGGCTGGGGAATACGCAGTATTTT. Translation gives CASSPAGLGNTQYF.